The rows below give T cell receptor beta chains drawn from one sample of a study of identical twins. From the 5' RACE reads, TCRdb called clonotypes with MiXCR, one entry per CDR3 protein. The sample holds more than 350,000 distinct CDR3 sequences, roughly 9% seen once. Sequences were obtained from naive T cells sorted from blood. All receptors derive from a woman aged 45 to 65 in good health. Both conserved end residues are part of each CDR3. The D gene is left open where the match is weak. The size field is filled for only some rows; it gives once, few, many or a size class.

D	J	size	V	DNA	CDR3
NA	TRBJ2-1	few	TRBV5-1	TGCGCCAGCAGCTTGGCTCAGGGGGGTTTCAGGAATGAGCAGTTCTTC	CASSLAQGGFRNEQFF
NA	TRBJ1-1	many	TRBV5-1	TGCGCCAGCAGCTTAACTCGGGCTGAAGCTTTCTTT	CASSLTRAEAFF
TRBD1	TRBJ2-1	many	TRBV28	TGTGCCAGCAGTCCGGACAGGCTGCGAATAAAATCCTACAATGAGCAGTTCTTC	CASSPDRLRIKSYNEQFF
NA	TRBJ1-4	many	TRBV29-1	TGCAGCGTTGTAACGAGACCCTTTGAAAAACTGTTTTTT	CSVVTRPFEKLFF
NA	TRBJ2-2	few	TRBV9	TGTGCCAGCAGCGTAGGGGGCGGGAACACCGGGGAGCTGTTTTTT	CASSVGGGNTGELFF
NA	TRBJ2-1	few	TRBV6-1	TGTGCCAGCAGTTGGCAAAATGAGCAGTTCTTC	CASSWQNEQFF
TRBD1	TRBJ1-4	NA	TRBV20-1	TGCAGTGCTAGAGATCCGCAGGGGGTACATGAAAAACTGTTTTTT	CSARDPQGVHEKLFF
NA	TRBJ2-3	many	TRBV10-3	TGTGCCACGCGGGACCAGACAGATACGCAGTATTTT	CATRDQTDTQYF
TRBD2	TRBJ2-3	NA	TRBV11-2	TGTGCCAGCAGCTTCACAGCGGGAGTTTGGGATACGCAGTATTTT	CASSFTAGVWDTQYF
TRBD1	TRBJ2-2	NA	TRBV12-3/TRBV12-4	TGTGCCAGCAGACGACAGGGGGCAACGGGGGAGCTGTTTTTT	CASRRQGATGELFF
NA	TRBJ2-3	many	TRBV6-5	TGCGCCAGCAGCTATAGTGTTTCCGATACGCAGTATTTT	CASSYSVSDTQYF
NA	TRBJ2-3	few	TRBV7-9	TGTGCCAGCAGCACGTCGGATACGCAGTATTTT	CASSTSDTQYF
TRBD2	TRBJ2-5	NA	TRBV4-1	TGCGCCAGCAGCGAACTAGCGGGAGCCTTAGAGACCCAGTACTTC	CASSELAGALETQYF
NA	TRBJ1-1	few	TRBV4-1	TGCGCCAGCAGCCAAGGAGGGTCTGAAGCTTTCTTT	CASSQGGSEAFF
NA	TRBJ2-7	many	TRBV12-3/TRBV12-4	TGTGCCAGCAGTTTCCGTGACGAGCAGTACTTC	CASSFRDEQYF
NA	TRBJ2-1	few	TRBV7-2	TGTGCCAGCAGCCCCCATGTGGCCAGCTCCTACAATGAGCAGTTCTTC	CASSPHVASSYNEQFF
TRBD2	TRBJ2-3	NA	TRBV7-2	TGTGCCAGCAGCTCCATACGGGAACTAGCGGAGTTCACAGATACGCAGTATTTT	CASSSIRELAEFTDTQYF
NA	TRBJ2-1	NA	TRBV20-1	TGCAGTGCTATCGACTGGTCCTACAATGAGCAGTTCTTC	CSAIDWSYNEQFF
NA	TRBJ2-2	few	TRBV4-1	TGCGCCAGCAGCCAAGAACTCGAGACAGCGAACACCGGGGAGCTGTTTTTT	CASSQELETANTGELFF
NA	TRBJ1-2	many	TRBV20-1	TGCAGTGCTAGAGATTTTAGGACTCCCAGGAAGGGCTACACCTTC	CSARDFRTPRKGYTF
NA	TRBJ1-3	few	TRBV12-3/TRBV12-4	TGTGCCAGCAGCGTCAGTTCTGGAAACACCATATATTTT	CASSVSSGNTIYF
TRBD2	TRBJ2-1	few	TRBV10-1	TGCGCCAGCAGTGTGGCGGGAGAGGGCTACAATGAGCAGTTCTTC	CASSVAGEGYNEQFF
NA	TRBJ2-7	NA	TRBV13	TGTGCCAGCAGCTCACTTAGCGGAGGCTACGAGCAGTACTTC	CASSSLSGGYEQYF
NA	TRBJ2-6	NA	TRBV21-1	TGTGCCAGCAGCAATACCAGGTTCTCTGGGGCCAACGTCCTGACTTTC	CASSNTRFSGANVLTF
TRBD1	TRBJ1-6	NA	TRBV7-9	TGTGCCAGCAGCTTAGAGGGGGCGGATTCACCCCTCCACTTT	CASSLEGADSPLHF
TRBD2	TRBJ2-1	NA	TRBV7-9	TGTGCCAGCAGCGGAGGGACTAGCGGCCCTACAATGAGGCAGTTCTTC	CASSGGTSGPTMRQFF
TRBD2	TRBJ2-3	few	TRBV6-6	TGTGCCAGCAGTTCCCACGAAACTAGCGGGAGAGCGAATACGCAGTATTTT	CASSSHETSGRANTQYF
TRBD1	TRBJ2-5	NA	TRBV15	TGTGCCACCAGCCCTGGGACAGTTCTGGAGACCCAGTACTTC	CATSPGTVLETQYF
NA	TRBJ2-1	few	TRBV3-1	TGTGCCAGCAGCGGGCCAAATCATAATGAGCAGTTCTTC	CASSGPNHNEQFF
TRBD1	TRBJ1-1	few	TRBV19	TGTGCCAGTAGTTCCCGGACAGGGGGCAAAGTTGAAGCTTTCTTT	CASSSRTGGKVEAFF
NA	TRBJ2-1	NA	TRBV19	TGTGCCAGTAGTATTGGGGAGTTCATCAATGAGCAGTTCTTC	CASSIGEFINEQFF
NA	TRBJ2-3	NA	TRBV9	TGTGCCAGCAGCGCCCAGACCTCTAGCGCCTCACCGTATTTT	CASSAQTSSASPYF
NA	TRBJ2-1	few	TRBV2	TGTGCCAGCAGTGAACGTTTCGACAATGAGCAGTTCTTC	CASSERFDNEQFF
TRBD2	TRBJ2-5	many	TRBV5-6	TGTGCCAGCAGCTTGGCTAGCGGAGAACAAGAGACCCAGTACTTC	CASSLASGEQETQYF
TRBD1	TRBJ1-2	many	TRBV29-1	TGCAGCGTCACAGGGGATGGGCGCTATGGCTACACCTTC	CSVTGDGRYGYTF
TRBD1	TRBJ2-1	few	TRBV5-1	TGCGCCAGCTACTCTTCCCCGGACAGGGGTTCCTACAATGAGCAGTTCTTC	CASYSSPDRGSYNEQFF
NA	TRBJ1-6	NA	TRBV6-8	TGTGCCAGCAATATGGTCCGGGACCTCACCGGGGACCTCCACTTT	CASNMVRDLTGDLHF
TRBD2	TRBJ2-1	many	TRBV7-3	TGTGCCAGCAGCTTGACTAGCGTCAGGGTCAATGAGCAGTTCTTC	CASSLTSVRVNEQFF
NA	TRBJ2-5	many	TRBV6-5	TGTGCCAGCAGTTACTCGGCCGGGGAGACCCAGTACTTC	CASSYSAGETQYF
NA	TRBJ2-1	NA	TRBV14	TGTGCCAGCAGCCAGCGGTACAATGAGCAGTTCTTC	CASSQRYNEQFF
TRBD1	TRBJ1-4	few	TRBV20-1	TGCAGTGCTCGGGGACAGGGGGCAACTAATGAAAAACTGTTTTTT	CSARGQGATNEKLFF
NA	TRBJ2-5	NA	TRBV7-2	TGTGCCAGCAGCTTCGGCCATACAGGAATTCAAGAGACCCAGTACTTC	CASSFGHTGIQETQYF
NA	TRBJ2-2	many	TRBV12-3/TRBV12-4	TGTGCCAGCAGTAACAGGCCCACCGGGGAGCTGTTTTTT	CASSNRPTGELFF
NA	TRBJ2-1	few	TRBV7-8	TGTGCCATCCGGAGGGAGCTCTCCTACAATGAGCAGTTCTTC	CAIRRELSYNEQFF
TRBD1	TRBJ1-1	few	TRBV25-1	TGTGCCAGCAGTGACAGGGGGCCGGGTACTGAAGCTTTCTTT	CASSDRGPGTEAFF
NA	TRBJ2-1	many	TRBV3-1	TGTGCCAGCAGCCAAGATGGGAGCTCCTACAATGAGCAGTTCTTC	CASSQDGSSYNEQFF
NA	TRBJ1-4	few	TRBV4-1	TGCGCCAGCAGCCATCCCGGGACCGTCAATGAAAAACTGTTTTTT	CASSHPGTVNEKLFF
TRBD2	TRBJ2-1	few	TRBV20-1	TGCAGTGCTAAGCGGGAGGTTGGTGAGCAGTTCTTC	CSAKREVGEQFF
NA	TRBJ2-7	many	TRBV5-1	TGCGCCAGCAGCTTGGGGCCGACTGACTACGAGCAGTACTTC	CASSLGPTDYEQYF
TRBD2	TRBJ2-7	NA	TRBV5-5	TGTGCCAGCAGCCTCCTGGGGACGGGGGGAGAGCAGTACTTC	CASSLLGTGGEQYF
TRBD2	TRBJ2-1	many	TRBV20-1	TGCAGTGCCCATCACATCAGCCTAGCGGGACTATACAATGAGCAGTTCTTC	CSAHHISLAGLYNEQFF
NA	TRBJ1-1	NA	TRBV7-6	TGTGCCAGCAGCTTAGGGGGCGGATTCACTGAAGCTTTCTTT	CASSLGGGFTEAFF
TRBD2	TRBJ2-2	many	TRBV29-1	TGCAGCTCGCGGGAGGCCAACACCGGGGAGCTGTTTTTT	CSSREANTGELFF